These 29 T cell receptor beta chains were sequenced from one sample in a study of blood T cell repertoires in COVID-19. Only in-frame clones appear in the TCRdb table, and some are missing; sequencing was by immunoSEQ multiplex PCR. The profile shows approximately 500,000 clones, 88% of them singletons. Sequencing was done on a sample of PBMCs or T cells enriched from blood (not recorded which). These receptors originate from a woman aged 40 to 49 who had recovered from COVID-19.

The genes are TRBV19 and TRBJ2-3; no clear D gene. This CDR3 has 15 amino acids. Germline-derived CDR1 and CDR2 are LNHDA and SQIVND (reference sequence). Trimming cost V 3 bases and J 0 bases, with 10 bases left between them. The CDR3 sequence is CASSIFQVSTDTQYF. The CDR3 DNA follows: TGTGCCAGTAGTATTTTCCAGGTTAGCACAGATACGCAGTATTTT.

V is TRBV11-3 and J is TRBJ2-7; TRBD1 matches 11 bases. Germline trimming cut 5 bases from V and 3 bases from J; bases unmatched to any gene: 6. The germline V gene encodes CDR1 SGHNT and CDR2 YENEEA. CDR3 length: 15 amino acids. CDR3 in DNA: TGTGCCAGCAGCCGCGGAGGGACAGGGGGCTACGAGCAGTACTTC. This gives the protein CASSRGGTGGYEQYF.

The CDR3 DNA reads TGTGCCAGCAGCTTAGATACCCCTACCCGGTCACCCCTCCACTTT. It translates to CASSLDTPTRSPLHF. This rearrangement joins TRBV11-3 to TRBJ1-6; D gene uncertain. With 0 bases removed from V and 10 bases from J, the gap between germline ends came to 13 bases. The germline gives CDR1 SGHNT, CDR2 YENEEA. CDR3 length: 15 amino acids.

The chain couples TRBV6-5 to TRBJ1-5, with TRBD1 matching over 8 bases. V trimming: 6 bases; J trimming: 4 bases; junction bases outside the gene matches: 2. The CDR3 has 13 residues. The germline CDR1 and CDR2 sequences are MNHEY and SVGAGI. DNA of the CDR3: TGTGCCAGCAGAAGGACAGGGAATCAGCCCCAGCATTTT. Translated: CASRRTGNQPQHF.

Concerning this clone itself: The sample carries other DNA sequences with the same CDR3. The rearrangement joins TRBV10-2 to TRBJ1-1; D uncertain. CDR3 length equals 13 residues. Germline V gene sequence: CDR1 WSHSY, CDR2 SAAADI. Deletions cut 0 bases from V and 1 base from J, with 3 bases between. The CDR3 region has the DNA TGCGCCAGCAGTGAGTCAGCGAACACTGAAGCTTTCTTT. Protein sequence: CASSESANTEAFF.

The chain uses TRBV6-2 or TRBV6-3 and TRBJ2-7; perhaps TRBD2 as D (5 bases). Germline values: CDR1 MNHEY, CDR2 SVGEGT. V lost 6 bases, J lost 3 bases, and 18 bases lay in between. The CDR3 is made up of 15 amino acids. CDR3 amino acids: CASSPLGDYHYEQYF. Here the CDR3 DNA reads TGTGCCAGCAGCCCCCTAGGTGACTACCACTACGAGCAGTACTTC.

V and J are TRBV5-1 and TRBJ1-4; D ambiguous. The CDR3 is 13 amino acids. Per the germline V gene, CDR1 is SGHRS and CDR2 is YFSETQ. V lost 5 bases and J 7 bases, leaving 12 bases between the germline ends. CDR3 amino acids: CASSNTVGEKLFF. DNA of the CDR3: TGCGCCAGCAGTAATACGGTCGGTGAAAAACTGTTTTTT.

The rearrangement joins TRBV4-2 to TRBJ2-1, with 7 positions matching TRBD1. J lost 5 bases, V lost 5 bases, and 9 bases had no gene match. This CDR3 has 15 amino acids. The germline V gene encodes CDR1 LGHNA and CDR2 YNFKEQ. CDR3 sequence reads: CASSVGQVGDNEQFF. In nucleotides, the CDR3 is TGTGCCAGCAGCGTCGGACAGGTGGGAGACAATGAGCAGTTCTTC.

This chain connects TRBV2 to TRBJ1-2; 8 nucleotides line up with TRBD1. The CDR3 extends over 14 amino acids. Germline loops: CDR1 SNHLY, CDR2 FYNNEI. With 4 bases clipped from V and 7 bases from J, the junction kept 8 bases outside the gene matches. Written as DNA, the CDR3 is TGTGCCAGCAGTGTTGGACAGGGCGGGGTTGGCTACACCTTC. As protein: CASSVGQGGVGYTF.

The rearrangement uses TRBV5-4 and TRBJ2-1, with D tentatively TRBD2 (6 bases). The CDR3 length is 17 residues. Trimming pared 4 bases from V and 2 bases from J, leaving 19 bases between. Germline V gene data show CDR1 as SGHNT and CDR2 as YYREEE (reference sequence). Here the CDR3 reads CASSQKGAGYPYNEQFF. CDR3 in DNA: TGTGCCAGCAGCCAAAAGGGCGCGGGATATCCCTACAATGAGCAGTTCTTC. Combining the CDR3 with reference TRBV5-4 and TRBJ2-1 gives the whole variable domain ETGVTQSPTHLIKTRGQQVTLRCSSQSGHNTVSWYQQALGQGPQFIFQYYREEENGRGNFPPRFSGLQFPNYSSELNVNALELDDSALYLCASSQKGAGYPYNEQFFGPGTRLTVL.

The chain joins TRBV5-4 to TRBJ1-1, with 7 bases that match TRBD1. Germline V gene sequence: CDR1 SGHNT, CDR2 YYREEE (reference sequence). The CDR3 is 14 amino acids. The J segment lost 7 bases and the V segment lost 2 bases, leaving 8 bases of the junction unmatched. The CDR3 here is CASSLARTGLEAFF. The CDR3 DNA reads TGTGCCAGCAGCTTAGCTAGGACAGGACTTGAAGCTTTCTTT.

The CDR3 sequence is CASSLQGSYGYTF. The CDR3 nucleotides read TGTGCCAGTAGTCTCCAGGGGAGTTATGGCTACACCTTC. The chain is built from TRBV19 and TRBJ1-2, with a tentative D call TRBD1 (6 bases). The germline V and J ends were trimmed by 5 bases and 5 bases, with 12 bases remaining between them. The CDR3 has 13 amino acids. The V gene's germline CDR1 is LNHDA and CDR2 SQIVND (reference sequence).

The chain couples TRBV10-2 to TRBJ2-5, with 10 bases lining up with TRBD1. V gave up 4 bases and J gave up 1 base; unmatched junction bases: 12. This CDR3 has 18 amino acids. From germline, CDR1 is WSHSY and CDR2 SAAADI. The CDR3 loop reads CASSVDRGFGSGQETQYF. The CDR3 region has the DNA TGCGCCAGCAGTGTGGACAGGGGGTTTGGCTCGGGCCAAGAGACCCAGTACTTC.

The chain couples TRBV9 to TRBJ2-1, with 8 positions matching TRBD2. Per the germline V gene, CDR1 is SGDLS and CDR2 is YYNGEE. This CDR3 spans 15 amino acids. V lost 3 bases, J lost 4 bases, and 6 bases stayed unmatched. The CDR3 bases are TGTGCCAGCAGCGCCACTAGCGGCCAATACAATGAGCAGTTCTTC. Residues: CASSATSGQYNEQFF.

This chain uses TRBV5-1 with TRBJ1-5; tentatively, D is TRBD1 (5 bases). The CDR3 extends over 21 amino acids. The V gene lost 3 bases and the J gene lost 0 bases, with 28 bases spanning the gap. From germline, CDR1 is SGHRS and CDR2 YFSETQ. The CDR3 region has the DNA TGCGCCAGCAGCTGGGGGAGGGGAGGGTCGCTTAACCTTTATAGCAATCAGCCCCAGCATTTT. This codes for CASSWGRGGSLNLYSNQPQHF.

The chain has TRBV6-2 or TRBV6-3 and TRBJ2-2; TRBD2 aligns across 12 bases. The CDR3 runs 17 residues. Germline CDR1 reads MNHEY; CDR2 reads SVGEGT. J gave up 6 bases and V 2 bases, and 7 bases lay outside the gene matches. CDR3 sequence reads: CASSYASSGRGSGELFF. Here the CDR3 DNA reads TGTGCCAGCAGTTACGCCTCTAGCGGGAGGGGGTCCGGGGAGCTGTTTTTT.

This chain links TRBV5-1 with TRBJ1-1, with TRBD1 identical over 9 bases. Looked up from germline, CDR1 is SGHRS and CDR2 is YFSETQ. Losses at the gene ends were 3 bases for V and 4 bases for J; bases not matched to a gene: 13. CDR3 length equals 17 residues. The CDR3 loop is CASSWGIQGAGSTEAFF. CDR3 bases: TGCGCCAGCAGCTGGGGAATACAGGGGGCCGGGAGCACTGAAGCTTTCTTT.

The chain uses TRBV7-2 and TRBJ2-3, with 8 nucleotides matching TRBD1. There are 13 residues in the CDR3. Germline values: CDR1 SGHTA, CDR2 FQGNSA. Unmatched junction bases numbered 0, after V lost 6 bases and J lost 1 base. CDR3 amino acids: CASRGQGTDTQYF. CDR3 DNA: TGTGCCAGCAGGGGACAGGGCACAGATACGCAGTATTTT.

V and J are TRBV11-3 and TRBJ2-5; TRBD1 aligns across 10 bases. Germline CDR1 is SGHNT and CDR2 is YENEEA. V was pared by 4 bases and J by 5 bases, with 4 bases of the junction left unmatched. There are 14 residues in the CDR3. The CDR3 loop is CASSSGQGGETQYF. Here the CDR3 DNA reads TGTGCCAGCAGCTCAGGACAGGGGGGGGAGACCCAGTACTTC.

The chain recombines TRBV27 with TRBJ2-3; perhaps TRBD1 as D (5 bases). V was clipped by 4 bases and J by 0 bases, with 11 bases between them. Germline CDR1 and CDR2: MNHEY and SMNVEV (reference sequence). The CDR3 totals 15 residues. CDR3 sequence (DNA): TGTGCCAGCAGTTCCCCCAGACAGAGCACAGATACGCAGTATTTT. This gives the protein CASSSPRQSTDTQYF.

This clone was observed a handful of times. This chain connects TRBV11-3 to TRBJ2-1; 7 bases are shared with TRBD2. CDR1 is SGHNT and CDR2 is YENEEA in the germline V gene. Trimming removed 1 base from V and 8 bases from J; junction bases left unmatched: 8. The CDR3 runs 15 residues. The CDR3 spells CASSLAPGGSDEQFF. The CDR3 DNA reads TGTGCCAGCAGCTTAGCCCCCGGCGGGAGTGATGAGCAGTTCTTC.

This sequence joins TRBV9 and TRBJ2-5, with 10 bases that match TRBD2. The CDR3 is 15 residues long. The V and J ends lost 3 bases and 0 bases, in that order; junction bases with no gene match: 2. Germline lookup yields CDR1 SGDLS and CDR2 YYNGEE. The CDR3 loop reads CASSEGLAYQETQYF. The CDR3 DNA reads as TGTGCCAGCAGCGAGGGACTAGCGTACCAAGAGACCCAGTACTTC.

This rearrangement joins TRBV10-1 to TRBJ1-1, with 7 bases fitting TRBD1. CDR1 is WNHNN, CDR2 SYGVQD, per germline (reference sequence). This CDR3 spans 14 amino acids. Trimming at V came to 0 bases and at J to 8 bases, leaving 6 bases not matched to a gene. In nucleotides, the CDR3 is TGCGCCAGCAGTGAGTCCCAGGGGGAAAGGGAAGCTTTCTTT. Its protein is CASSESQGEREAFF.

This chain joins TRBV6-6 and TRBJ1-3, with TRBD1 matching 10 bases. V gave up 5 bases and J gave up 2 bases; unmatched junction bases: 9. Germline lookup yields CDR1 MNHNY and CDR2 SVGAGI (reference sequence). The CDR3 is made up of 17 amino acids. CDR3 nucleotide sequence: TGTGCCAGCAGTCAACCGACAGGGGGCTCTACTGGAAACACCATATATTTT. This encodes CASSQPTGGSTGNTIYF.

The J gene is TRBJ1-2, the V gene TRBV7-6; possibly TRBD1 for D (5 bases). Trimming removed 1 base from V and 3 bases from J, with 15 bases in between. Germline loops: CDR1 SGHVS, CDR2 FNYEAQ. The CDR3 sequence is 16 residues long. CDR3 nucleotides: TGTGCCAGCAGCTTAGTGGAGGGATTGGGGCACTATGGCTACACCTTC. This gives the protein CASSLVEGLGHYGYTF.

This sequence joins TRBV11-2 and TRBJ1-1; D possibly corresponds to TRBD1 (5 bases). The CDR3 has 14 residues. In germline, CDR1 is SGHAT, CDR2 FQNNGV. Deletions cut 2 bases from V and 6 bases from J, with 13 bases between. CDR3 residues: CASSLLGAGAEAFF. Written as DNA, the CDR3 is TGTGCCAGCAGCTTATTAGGGGCAGGCGCTGAAGCTTTCTTT.

This chain joins TRBV19 and TRBJ2-1; 13 bases match TRBD2. V was pared by 4 bases and J by 12 bases, with 18 bases of the junction left unmatched. There are 18 residues in the CDR3. The germline V gene has CDR1 LNHDA and CDR2 SQIVND (reference sequence). This chain's CDR3 is CASSRLIGLAGARGGQFF. Here the CDR3 DNA reads TGTGCCAGTAGTAGACTAATAGGACTAGCGGGAGCCCGTGGGGGGCAGTTCTTC.

V and J are TRBV11-2 and TRBJ1-4, with 8 bases matching TRBD1. This CDR3 comprises 16 residues. In germline, CDR1 is SGHAT, CDR2 FQNNGV. Germline trimming cut 5 bases from V and 6 bases from J; bases unmatched to any gene: 11. The CDR3: CASSPQGRGRDEKLFF. The CDR3 nucleotides are TGTGCCAGCAGCCCCCAAGGCAGGGGGCGGGATGAAAAACTGTTTTTT.

The chain links TRBV18 to TRBJ2-2; D might be TRBD1 (6 bases). The length of the CDR3 is 15 residues. CDR1 KGHSH and CDR2 LQKENI come from the germline V gene. The V end lost 3 bases, the J end lost 4 bases, and 12 bases lay between the germline ends. The CDR3 loop is CASSPWDKATGELFF. For the CDR3, the DNA is TGTGCCAGCTCACCGTGGGACAAAGCCACCGGGGAGCTGTTTTTT.